The source of this T cell receptor beta chain is a study of blood T cell repertoires in COVID-19. About the research overall: Samples taken during acute and convalescent COVID-19 were collected in the United States, Italy and Spain. T cells, B-cell-depleted T cells, or PBMCs supplied cDNA or gDNA.

Followed over time, Seattle patients had been enrolled while infection was active. In the authors' methods: Reference gene primers were amplified, and this amplification served to estimate nucleated cell counts. Profiling relied on immunoSEQ multiplex PCR, and the TCRdb table lists in-frame clones only, not all of them. V, J and clone size were drawn from that table, and D and trimming were deduced from the DNA. The sample consists of around 200,000 clones, around 85% of them appearing once. V was shortened by 3 bases and J by 1 base, with 11 bases between the two germline ends. CDR3 length: 16 residues. CDR1 is SGHRS and CDR2 is YFSETQ in the germline V gene.

The chain has TRBV5-1 and TRBJ2-6; D may be TRBD1 (5 bases). Sequencing was done on a sample of peripheral blood. The source of this sequence is a person between 65 and 80 years old with COVID-19, enrolled during active disease. CDR3 DNA sequence: TGCGCCAGCAGCTCCTTACAGGAGTCTGGGGCCAACGTCCTGACTTTC. Amino acid sequence: CASSSLQESGANVLTF.